This TCR beta chain came from a study of a mutant IDH1 vaccine in newly diagnosed glioma. Germline CDR1 SEHNR, CDR2 FQNEAQ (reference sequence). The CDR3 loop spans 12 amino acids. Trimming shortened V by 0 bases and J by 5 bases, and 4 bases separated the two germline ends. Stated time point: week 23, last vaccination. Topical imiquimod accompanied each vaccine dose, which consisted of 300 ug of mutant IDH1 20-mer peptide. Of note for this clone: What it binds is not known.

Using immunoSEQ multiplex PCR, the repertoire was profiled, and TCRdb retains in-frame clones only, with some absent. The top ten hold about 3.9% of the sample, which has about 44,000 clones, around 93% seen once. This chain connects TRBV7-9 to TRBJ2-5; D is ambiguous. The receptor comes from a man aged 50-60 years with glioma. This sample comprised PBMCs, obtained from a glioma patient whose treatment included an IDH1 peptide vaccine. CDR3 loop: CASSLAGETQYF. In nucleotides, the CDR3 is TGTGCCAGCAGCTTAGCGGGGGAGACCCAGTACTTC.